This entry describes one TCR beta chain. This CDR3 spans 12 amino acids. Method: immunoSEQ multiplex PCR; TCRdb's copy keeps in-frame clones and lacks some. Found here are roughly 450,000 clones, more than 80% of them singletons; the top ten hold more than 6%. The data belong to a study of control samples from healthy donors and cancer patients. The sequenced sample consisted of PBMCs. The receptor was derived from a man aged 35-49 years with head and neck cancer. This chain links TRBV21-1 with TRBJ1-4; the DNA was not used to check the table's D call, TRBD1. TRBV21-1 counts as a pseudogene. The CDR3 bases are TGTGCCAGCAGCAGACACAATGAAAAACTGTTTTTT. Translated, it gives CASSRHNEKLFF.